One sample yielded the 15 T cell receptor beta chains listed below, sequenced in a study of memory CD4+ T cells and cytomegalovirus serostatus. Produced via immunoSEQ multiplex PCR; TCRdb's table is partial and in-frame only. The table includes 60,000 to 70,000 clones, around 76% detected once. The sort gate was single viable CD3+CD4+CD8-CD45RO+ cells for memory CD4+ T cells. Material for sequencing was memory CD4+ T cells from blood. All receptors derive from an adult in good health and CMV-seropositive.

The rearrangement joins TRBV5-1 to TRBJ1-2; D perhaps matches TRBD1 (5 bases). Trimming took off 2 bases at V and 8 bases at J, with 7 bases between the two ends. Germline loops: CDR1 SGHRS, CDR2 YFSETQ. The CDR3 loop spans 11 amino acids. CDR3 in amino acids: CASSLGEGYTF. The CDR3 DNA reads as TGCGCCAGCAGCTTAGGGGAGGGCTACACCTTC.

The J gene is TRBJ1-3, the V gene TRBV21-1. TRBV21-1 constitutes a pseudogene. The length of the CDR3 is 18 residues. CDR3 protein: CASSKEGSRGETGNTIYF. In DNA form, the CDR3 reads TGTGCCAGCAGCAAAGAGGGGTCGAGGGGGGAAACTGGAAACACCATATATTTT.

The rearrangement joins TRBV6-5 to TRBJ1-1; TRBD1 is a possible D gene (5 bases). Per germline, CDR1 MNHEY and CDR2 SVGAGI. The CDR3 is 11 residues long. The ends were cut back, 2 bases at V and 14 bases at J, with 12 bases in the middle. CDR3 in DNA: TGTGCCAGCAGTTACCCGGGAGGGGCCTTCTTT. Protein: CASSYPGGAFF.

This clone was seen once. For the CDR3, the DNA is TGCGCCAGCAGTGAGTCCCTAGCGGGACCGGGGGGTGAGCAGTTCTTC. Protein sequence: CASSESLAGPGGEQFF. J is TRBJ2-1 and V is TRBV10-2, with 9 bases identical to TRBD2. CDR1 and CDR2 (germline): WSHSY, SAAADI. The V gene end was trimmed by 0 bases and the J gene end by 9 bases; junction bases not matched to a gene: 9. The CDR3 is 16 residues long.

V and J are TRBV5-1 and TRBJ1-5; the match to TRBD1 covers 8 bases. Per germline, CDR1 SGHRS and CDR2 YFSETQ. V gave up 4 bases and J gave up 7 bases; unmatched junction bases: 7. This CDR3 spans 14 amino acids. The CDR3 region has the DNA TGCGCCAGCAGCCCCGGACAGGGACAACAGCCCCAGCATTTT. Translating it yields CASSPGQGQQPQHF.

This clone came up a few times. The genes are TRBV6-6 and TRBJ2-1; no clear D. Germline assignment: CDR1 MNHNY and CDR2 SVGAGI (reference sequence). The CDR3 is 14 amino acids. Trimming removed 6 bases at V and 5 bases at J, with 14 bases between. CDR3 protein: CASRAGGVDNEQFF. The CDR3 coding sequence is TGTGCCAGCAGAGCTGGTGGGGTTGACAATGAGCAGTTCTTC.

The J gene is TRBJ1-1, the V gene TRBV2; TRBD1 might be the D (5 bases). Trimming cost V 6 bases and J 7 bases, with 9 bases left between them. CDR3 length: 11 residues. Germline values: CDR1 SNHLY, CDR2 FYNNEI. CDR3 sequence reads: CASRRDGEAFF. The CDR3 DNA is TGTGCCAGCAGAAGGGACGGTGAAGCTTTCTTT.

The sample holds a few counts of this clone. The genes are TRBV28 and TRBJ1-2; TRBD1 is a possible D gene (5 bases). Germline-derived CDR1 and CDR2 are MDHEN and SYDVKM. The CDR3 contains 12 residues. Trimming cost V 7 bases and J 8 bases, with 14 bases left between them. The CDR3 protein is CASIRSGGGYTF. DNA of the CDR3: TGTGCCAGCATCAGGTCGGGGGGAGGCTACACCTTC.

The V call is TRBV10-3, the J call TRBJ1-6; D is uncertain. Germline CDR1 ENHRY, CDR2 SYGVKD. The V end lost 6 bases, the J end lost 6 bases, and 9 bases lay between the germline ends. The CDR3 totals 13 residues. The CDR3 spells CAISAGLNSPLHF. CDR3 sequence (DNA): TGTGCCATCAGCGCCGGGCTTAATTCACCCCTCCACTTT.

The gene calls are TRBV29-1 and TRBJ2-2; 12 bases are shared with TRBD2. The germline V gene has CDR1 SQVTM and CDR2 ANQGSEA. The CDR3 sequence is 16 residues long. V lost 6 bases, J lost 0 bases, and 5 bases stayed unmatched. CDR3 coding DNA: TGCAGCGTAGAGACTAGCGGGGGCGCGAACACCGGGGAGCTGTTTTTT. It specifies CSVETSGGANTGELFF.

J is TRBJ2-6 and V is TRBV2; D gene uncertain. CDR1 and CDR2 from the germline V gene are SNHLY and FYNNEI. Trimming shortened V by 8 bases and J by 0 bases, and 14 bases separated the two germline ends. The CDR3 sequence is 16 residues long. The CDR3 protein is CASGNGPYSGANVLTF. The CDR3 DNA sequence: TGTGCCAGCGGTAACGGGCCATACTCTGGGGCCAACGTCCTGACTTTC.

The gene calls are TRBV2 and TRBJ2-2, with a weak D call TRBD1 (5 bases). The V gene lost 6 bases and the J gene lost 6 bases, with 11 bases spanning the gap. The CDR3 totals 13 residues. Germline V gene data show CDR1 as SNHLY and CDR2 as FYNNEI. CDR3 nucleotide sequence: TGTGCCAGCAGGGCGTCAGGGCCCGGGGAGCTGTTTTTT. Amino acid sequence: CASRASGPGELFF.

This clone was observed once. The chain couples TRBV4-1 to TRBJ1-5; 7 bases agree with TRBD1. CDR1 is MGHRA, CDR2 YSYEKL, per germline. V lost 5 bases to trimming and J lost 7 bases; unmatched junction nucleotides: 8. The CDR3 extends over 14 amino acids. Here the CDR3 DNA reads TGCGCCAGCAGCACCCCAGGGGGAAACCAGCCCCAGCATTTT. It yields the protein CASSTPGGNQPQHF.

The chain recombines TRBV4-3 with TRBJ1-1; TRBD1 is a possible D gene (6 bases). The CDR3 loop spans 13 amino acids. Germline CDR1 LGHNA, CDR2 YSLEER. The ends were cut back, 6 bases at V and 7 bases at J, with 15 bases in the middle. The CDR3 DNA reads TGCGCCAGCAGTACAGGGTTAACGCTTGAAGCTTTCTTT. Translation: CASSTGLTLEAFF.

The chain combines TRBV7-9 with TRBJ2-7; 7 bases are shared with TRBD2. CDR3 length: 15 residues. V shed 3 bases and J 4 bases; nucleotides not matched to a gene: 9. The germline CDR1 and CDR2 sequences are SEHNR and FQNEAQ (reference sequence). CDR3 coding DNA: TGTGCCAGCAGCTTGCGGGGGAGTTCGGGGTACGAGCAGTACTTC. Amino acids: CASSLRGSSGYEQYF.